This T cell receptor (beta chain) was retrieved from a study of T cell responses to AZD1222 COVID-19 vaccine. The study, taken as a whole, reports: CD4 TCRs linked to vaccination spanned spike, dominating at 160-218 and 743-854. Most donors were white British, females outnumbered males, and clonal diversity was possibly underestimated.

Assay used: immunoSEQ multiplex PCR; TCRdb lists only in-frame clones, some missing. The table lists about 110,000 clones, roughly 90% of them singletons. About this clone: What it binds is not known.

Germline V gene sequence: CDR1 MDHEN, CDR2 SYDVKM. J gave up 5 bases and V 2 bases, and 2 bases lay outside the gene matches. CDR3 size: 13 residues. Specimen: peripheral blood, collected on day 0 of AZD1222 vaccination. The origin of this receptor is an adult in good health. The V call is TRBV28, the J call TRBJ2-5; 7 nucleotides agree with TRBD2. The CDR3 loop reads CASSLGGVETQYF. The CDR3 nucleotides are TGTGCCAGCAGTTTAGGGGGGGTGGAGACCCAGTACTTC.